Here is one T cell receptor (beta chain) with its context. Here immunoSEQ multiplex PCR was the method, and the copy in TCRdb shows in-frame clones only, minus some. The sample shows over 2 million clones, over 85% of them seen only once. Naivety among CD8 cells was defined by CD45RO negativity and positive CCR7 selection, thereby excluding terminally differentiated effector memory CD45RA+ cells. The sample is drawn from a study of shared clonotypes between healthy human individuals. V lost 4 bases to trimming and J lost 1 base, with 14 bases between them. This CDR3 is built from 15 residues. Germline V lookup: CDR1 SGHTA, CDR2 FQGNSA.

Sequenced: naive CD8+ T cells sorted from blood. The chain combines TRBV7-2 with TRBJ2-7; possibly TRBD1 for D (6 bases). This sequence originates from a man aged 18 to 30 in good health. The CDR3 nucleotides are TGTGCCAGCAGCTCAATCCTCAGGGGATCCTACGAGCAGTACTTC. It codes for CASSSILRGSYEQYF.